This T cell receptor beta chain was profiled in a study of blood T cell repertoires in COVID-19 (dated by TCRdb to between 2020 and 2021). Background on the whole study: Collaborator samples came from the United States, Italy and Spain and covered acute and convalescent phases of COVID-19. The material from the prospective study consisted of cDNA or gDNA derived from T cells, B-cell-depleted T cells, or PBMCs. The dataset comprised deeply sampled blood TCRbeta repertoires from subjects exposed to, actively infected with, or recovered from COVID-19. A freely available public database, intended as a resource for researchers studying the immune response to SARS-CoV-2, is where the repertoires were released. Samples were obtained from the ongoing ImmuneRACE study (first 160 participants) and from about 1,300 subjects provided by 6 global collaborators. Sample metadata almost always included a de-identified subject ID, COVID-19 status, age in years and sex. Where available, HLA class I and class II types were taken from metadata supplied by the sample provider and were not determined by assay-based typing.

Of note for this clone: The specificity of this receptor is unknown. No base quality information exists; no much larger clone differs at one position.

TCRbeta CDR3 regions were amplified from genomic DNA by means of the immunoSEQ Assay, a bias-controlled multiplex PCR. For the original study's pipeline: Nucleated cell counts per sample were estimated from amplification of reference gene primers within the assay. To quantify the absolute abundance of each unique TCRbeta CDR3 rearrangement, sequence reads were collapsed and filtered. Productive Simpson clonality was computed per sample as the square root of Simpson's diversity index over productive rearrangements. TCRdb stores this immuneACCESS table with in-frame sequences only. Part of the clones is absent; in the studies checked, under half of the shortfall reflects unresolved V genes, and no reason is known for the rest. That table is the source of V, J and clone size, and D and trimming were worked out from the DNA. Present in this sample are 150,000 or so clones, roughly four fifths of which were seen just once. 12% to 15% of the sample belongs to the ten largest clones.

CDR1 and CDR2 (SGHAT, FQNNGV) derive from the germline V gene. V and J lose 2 bases and 2 bases, and a span of 9 bases separates them. The CDR3 sequence holds 14 residues, the cysteine and phenylalanine included. Only the CDR3 portion is preserved as DNA: 42 bases, with reading frame beginning at the first base. The collaborating institutions used their own protocols to collect whole blood in K2EDTA tubes. For TCRbeta analysis, collaborators shipped samples in one of three forms: frozen whole blood, isolated PBMCs, or DNA extracted from either of those sample types. Study-level results and caveats: Clinical and demographic metadata were provided uncurated, with the amount varying by source and participant.

Sequenced: peripheral blood. The V and J genes are TRBV11-2 and TRBJ1-1, with no D gene named confidently. This clonotype was obtained from a human donor with acute or convalescent COVID-19. The donor label of this sample is uncertain. The DNA reads TGTGCCAGCAGCTTACCCGGTCTTAACACTGAAGCTTTCTTT. Translated, it gives CASSLPGLNTEAFF. This CDR3, with the reference TRBV11-2 and TRBJ1-1 proteins standing in past its ends, gives the full variable domain EAGVAQSPRYKIIEKRQSVAFWCNPISGHATLYWYQQILGQGPKLLIQFQNNGVVDDSQLPKDRFSAERLKGVDSTLKIQPAKLEDSAVYLCASSLPGLNTEAFFGQGTRLTVV.